The present entry profiles one T cell receptor beta chain with its context. Its specificity is not known. Data came from immunoSEQ multiplex PCR; TCRdb stores just in-frame clones and leaves some out. The sample holds tens of thousands of clones, more than 80% seen once. Trimming stripped 4 bases from V and 0 bases from J, with 13 bases between. This CDR3 is built from 16 residues. CDR1 and CDR2 (germline): MGHRA, YSYEKL. These data belong to a study of T cells in narcolepsy. Study in general: Enrolled donors included narcolepsy type 1 or type 2 patients and healthy controls. Points from the study as a whole: In some patient and control memory CD4+ samples, autoreactive clones were absent. Comparing one patient's CSF and blood CD4+ clonotypes highlighted HCRT- and TRIB2-specific autoreactive clonotypes.

The chain carries TRBV4-1 and TRBJ2-1; D is unclear. The receptor was derived from a human donor with narcolepsy. Sequencing used CD45RA- memory CD4+ T cells from PBMCs. CDR3 in DNA: TGCGCCAGCAGCCCCCTAGACATAATCTCCTACAATGAGCAGTTCTTC. This sequence encodes CASSPLDIISYNEQFF.